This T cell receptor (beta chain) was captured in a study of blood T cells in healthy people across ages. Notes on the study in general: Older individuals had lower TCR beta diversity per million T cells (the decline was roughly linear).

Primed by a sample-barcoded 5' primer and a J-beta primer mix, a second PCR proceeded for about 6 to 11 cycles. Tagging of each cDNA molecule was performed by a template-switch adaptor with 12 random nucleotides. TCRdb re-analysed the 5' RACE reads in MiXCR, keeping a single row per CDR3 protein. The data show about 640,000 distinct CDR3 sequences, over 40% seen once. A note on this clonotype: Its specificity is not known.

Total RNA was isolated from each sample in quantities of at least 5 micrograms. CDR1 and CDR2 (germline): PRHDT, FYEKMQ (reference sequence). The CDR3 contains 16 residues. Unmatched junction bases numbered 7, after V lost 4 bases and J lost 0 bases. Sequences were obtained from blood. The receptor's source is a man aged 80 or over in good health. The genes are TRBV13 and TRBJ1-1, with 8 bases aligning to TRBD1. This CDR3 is CASSSTTGDLNTEAFF. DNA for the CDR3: TGTGCCAGCAGCTCGACGACAGGGGACCTGAACACTGAAGCTTTCTTT.